The T cell receptor (beta chain) under discussion was sequenced for a study of monozygotic twins with inflammatory bowel disease. Regarding the study as a whole: It was observed that concordant and discordant twins did not differ in repertoire similarity, possibly given limited power.

A note on this clonotype: Its specificity is unknown.

After re-calling the 5' RACE reads, TCRdb lists one entry per CDR3 protein, DNA absent. This sample lists hundreds of thousands of distinct CDR3 sequences; its ten largest clones have approximately 5.4%. This CDR3 spans 13 amino acids. Germline V lookup: CDR1 SGHTA, CDR2 FQGNSA. This TCR came from a human donor with ulcerative colitis or Crohn's disease, or a healthy co-twin of an affected twin (not recorded which). Source material: blood. The rearrangement uses TRBV7-2 and TRBJ1-1. The CDR3 loop reads CASRFREVTEAFF.